The 25 T cell receptor beta chains below were found in one sample sequenced in a study of blood T cell repertoires in COVID-19. The repertoire was sequenced with immunoSEQ multiplex PCR; TCRdb's copy has only in-frame clones and lacks some. The data show tens of thousands of clones, about four fifths seen once. The sequenced sample consisted of peripheral blood. These receptors all stem from a man aged 70 or older with active COVID-19.

As DNA, the CDR3 is TGCGCCAGCAGCGTCAAGACAGGGGGTGAGCTGTTTTTT. It codes for CASSVKTGGELFF. This chain joins TRBV5-1 and TRBJ2-2, with 9 positions matching TRBD1. The germline gives CDR1 SGHRS, CDR2 YFSETQ. V lost 4 bases to trimming and J lost 11 bases; unmatched junction nucleotides: 6. This CDR3 spans 13 amino acids.

The chain carries TRBV9 and TRBJ1-5; D not certain. The CDR3 extends over 14 amino acids. Germline V CDR1 and CDR2: SGDLS, YYNGEE. The ends were cut back, 0 bases at V and 4 bases at J, with 8 bases in the middle. DNA of the CDR3: TGTGCCAGCAGCGTAGACGCGGGTAATCAGCCCCAGCATTTT. Translating it yields CASSVDAGNQPQHF.

This clone was counted once. This chain connects TRBV9 to TRBJ1-3; TRBD1 matches 12 bases. J lost 2 bases, V lost 4 bases, and 10 bases had no gene match. Germline assignment: CDR1 SGDLS and CDR2 YYNGEE. This CDR3 is 18 amino acids long. The CDR3 region is CASSQGGQGAGAGNTIYF. CDR3 DNA sequence: TGTGCCAGCAGCCAGGGGGGACAGGGGGCTGGTGCTGGAAACACCATATATTTT.

V gene TRBV28 combines with J gene TRBJ1-5; 7 bases fit TRBD1. Germline V gives CDR1 MDHEN, CDR2 SYDVKM. The CDR3 spans 15 residues. The V and J ends lost 7 bases and 2 bases, in that order; junction bases with no gene match: 8. CDR3 DNA: TGTGCCAGCAACCCGACAGGGTTACGCAATCAGCCCCAGCATTTT. Residues: CASNPTGLRNQPQHF. The full variable domain, in which reference TRBV28 and TRBJ1-5 provide the parts outside the CDR3, is DVKVTQSSRYLVKRTGEKVFLECVQDMDHENMFWYRQDPGLGLRLIYFSYDVKMKEKGDIPEGYSVSREKKERFSLILESASTNQTSMYLCASNPTGLRNQPQHFGDGTRLSIL.

The CDR3, as DNA: TGCGCCAGCAGCTCAGATGGACAGGGTTCGGGTGGCTACACCTTC. Its protein is CASSSDGQGSGGYTF. The gene calls are TRBV5-1 and TRBJ1-2; TRBD1 agrees at 8 bases. This CDR3 spans 15 amino acids. In germline, CDR1 is SGHRS, CDR2 YFSETQ. V shed 3 bases, J shed 7 bases, and the junction held 11 bases outside the gene matches.

V gene TRBV2 combines with J gene TRBJ2-7, with a tentative D call TRBD2 (6 bases). V was trimmed by 9 bases and J by 5 bases, leaving 20 bases between them. The CDR3 spans 14 residues. Germline V gene data show CDR1 as SNHLY and CDR2 as FYNNEI. The DNA of the CDR3 is TGTGCCAGTTGCCCGGGTCGCAGGAGGGACGAGCAGTACTTC. It specifies CASCPGRRRDEQYF. Supplemented by reference TRBV2 and TRBJ2-7, the full variable domain reads EPEVTQTPSHQVTQMGQEVILRCVPISNHLYFYWYRQILGQKVEFLVSFYNNEISEKSEIFDDQFSVERPDGSNFTLKIRSTKLEDSAMYFCASCPGRRRDEQYFGPGTRLTVT.

The table lists this clone with a count of one. The chain joins TRBV3-1 (or the pseudogene TRBV3-2) to TRBJ1-5, with D hard to call. The V end was cut by 1 base, the J end by 3 bases, with 7 bases between. Germline values: CDR1 LGHDT, CDR2 YNNKEL (reference sequence). CDR3 length: 14 amino acids. The CDR3: CASSQGQINQPQHF. The DNA of the CDR3 is TGTGCCAGCAGCCAAGGCCAGATCAATCAGCCCCAGCATTTT.

V gene TRBV9 combines with J gene TRBJ1-4; D ambiguous. This CDR3 has 15 residues. In germline, CDR1 is SGDLS, CDR2 YYNGEE. Trimming left V 0 bases short and J 4 bases short, with 10 bases between. CDR3 bases: TGTGCCAGCAGCGTAGATCCGACATTTAATGAAAAACTGTTTTTT. This codes for CASSVDPTFNEKLFF.

Only a few counts were recorded for this clone. The chain recombines TRBV15 with TRBJ2-7; no definite D call. CDR1 and CDR2 (germline): LNHNV, YYDKDF (reference sequence). This CDR3 comprises 12 residues. V was cut by 0 bases and J by 6 bases, with 6 bases left in between. CDR3 nucleotide sequence: TGTGCCACCAGCAGAGATGGCCTCGAGCAGTACTTC. Encoded protein: CATSRDGLEQYF.

The rearrangement links TRBV7-8 to TRBJ2-1; 10 positions match TRBD2. Germline-derived CDR1 and CDR2 are SGHVS and FQNEAQ. The CDR3 is 16 residues long. V lost 6 bases, J lost 8 bases, and 13 bases stayed unmatched. The CDR3 DNA sequence: TGTGCCAGCAGTAAACTCTTACAGCGGGGGGGCCATGAGCAGTTCTTC. This encodes CASSKLLQRGGHEQFF.

This clone turned up a few times. This chain connects TRBV6-2 or TRBV6-3 to TRBJ1-1; possibly TRBD1 for D (5 bases). V was cut by 4 bases and J by 0 bases, with 12 bases left in between. The CDR3 covers 15 residues. Germline-derived CDR1 and CDR2 are MNHEY and SVGEGT. CDR3 residues: CASSSAGHLNTEAFF. The DNA for the CDR3 is TGTGCCAGCAGTTCCGCGGGGCACCTGAACACTGAAGCTTTCTTT.

This clone appeared once. A read error likely explains this, since a far larger clone differs by one base. This chain uses TRBV5-4 with TRBJ2-3, with D unresolved. V was pared by 3 bases and J by 6 bases, with 5 bases between. Germline V CDR1 and CDR2: SGHNT, YYREEE (reference sequence). This CDR3 comprises 11 residues. The CDR3 protein is CASSSIDTQYF. The CDR3 DNA reads as TGTGCCAGCAGCTCAATTGATACGCAGTATTTT.

The gene calls are TRBV30 and TRBJ2-1; D possibly corresponds to TRBD1 (6 bases). The CDR3 runs 15 residues. Germline CDR1 and CDR2: GTSNPN and SVGIG (reference sequence). V lost 4 bases and J lost 0, with 13 bases in between. This CDR3 is CAWNPGHDSYNEQFF. CDR3 DNA sequence: TGTGCCTGGAACCCGGGACACGACTCCTACAATGAGCAGTTCTTC.

This clone appeared a few times. V gene TRBV4-2 combines with J gene TRBJ1-6, with D unresolved. The CDR3 consists of 15 residues. The ends were cut back, 0 bases at V and 7 bases at J, with 10 bases in the middle. The germline V gene has CDR1 LGHNA and CDR2 YNFKEQ. In nucleotides, the CDR3 is TGTGCCAGCAGCCAAGAGAGTGGCAGGAATTCACCCCTCCACTTT. This translates into CASSQESGRNSPLHF.

This chain links TRBV19 with TRBJ2-2, with D perhaps matching TRBD1 (6 bases). The CDR3 extends over 13 amino acids. V was pared by 7 bases and J by 5 bases, with 11 bases between. CDR1 and CDR2 from the germline V gene are LNHDA and SQIVND (reference sequence). The CDR3 nucleotides are TGTGCCAGTAACAGGGAGTGGACCGGGGAGCTGTTTTTT. This gives the protein CASNREWTGELFF. The whole variable domain, filled in from reference TRBV19 and TRBJ2-2, reads DGGITQSPKYLFRKEGQNVTLSCEQNLNHDAMYWYRQDPGQGLRLIYYSQIVNDFQKGDIAEGYSVSREKKESFPLTVTSAQKNPTAFYLCASNREWTGELFFGEGSRLTVL.

The chain links TRBV11-2 to TRBJ1-2; 7 nucleotides match TRBD1. Trimming at V came to 3 bases and at J to 9 bases, leaving 4 bases not matched to a gene. The CDR3 spans 12 residues. Germline V gene sequence: CDR1 SGHAT, CDR2 FQNNGV. CDR3 DNA: TGTGCCAGCAGCTTTGAACAGGGGAGCTACACCTTC. As protein: CASSFEQGSYTF.

The chain carries TRBV6-5 and TRBJ1-2; 8 positions agree with TRBD1. This CDR3 has 15 residues. V gave up 4 bases and J gave up 5 bases; unmatched junction bases: 9. Germline CDR1 and CDR2: MNHEY and SVGAGI. For the CDR3, the DNA is TGTGCCAGCAGTTCTGGACAGGGCTTTAGGTATGGCTACACCTTC. Protein product: CASSSGQGFRYGYTF.

The chain joins TRBV6-1 to TRBJ1-2; a possible D gene is TRBD1 (5 bases). The CDR3 spans 14 residues. The germline V gene encodes CDR1 MNHNS and CDR2 SASEGT. V lost 2 bases, J lost 7 bases, and 14 bases lay in between. CDR3 DNA sequence: TGTGCCAGCAGTGAATCCGTGGGGCAGGTTGGCTACACCTTC. Translation gives CASSESVGQVGYTF.

The chain combines TRBV3-1 (or the pseudogene TRBV3-2) with TRBJ1-5; D remains unclear. The germline CDR1 and CDR2 sequences are LGHDT and YNNKEL (reference sequence). This CDR3 contains 12 residues. The V end lost 7 bases, the J end lost 6 bases, and 10 bases lay between the germline ends. The CDR3 coding sequence is TGTGCCAGCAAGGAAGGCGGTCAGCCCCAGCATTTT. It yields the protein CASKEGGQPQHF.

V is TRBV24-1 and J is TRBJ2-1; 9 bases agree with TRBD1. The germline CDR1 and CDR2 sequences are KGHDR and SFDVKD. V shed 3 bases, J shed 5 bases, and the junction held 4 bases outside the gene matches. CDR3 length: 15 residues. The chain's CDR3 is CATSDPGTGNNEQFF. For the CDR3, the DNA is TGTGCCACCAGTGATCCCGGGACAGGGAACAATGAGCAGTTCTTC.

The chain couples TRBV19 to TRBJ1-1; no clear D. Germline CDR1 is LNHDA and CDR2 is SQIVND (reference sequence). This CDR3 contains 12 residues. Trimming left V 6 bases short and J 3 bases short, with 8 bases between. The CDR3 DNA is TGTGCCAGTAGCTCGGGTTACACTGAAGCTTTCTTT. Its protein product is CASSSGYTEAFF.

The chain links TRBV9 to TRBJ2-4; TRBD2 might be the D (6 bases). Germline assignment: CDR1 SGDLS and CDR2 YYNGEE. The V end lost 3 bases, the J end lost 0 bases, and 16 bases lay between the germline ends. The CDR3 is made up of 17 amino acids. The DNA for the CDR3 is TGTGCCAGCAGCGGGATCCCGGGACTTACAGCCAAAAACATTCAGTACTTC. Amino acids: CASSGIPGLTAKNIQYF. The variable domain in full, with the rest retrieved from reference TRBV9 and TRBJ2-4, is DSGVTQTPKHLITATGQRVTLRCSPRSGDLSVYWYQQSLDQGLQFLIQYYNGEERAKGNILERFSAQQFPDLHSELNLSSLELGDSALYFCASSGIPGLTAKNIQYFGAGTRLSVL.

This chain links TRBV4-3 with TRBJ1-2, with D maybe TRBD1 (5 bases). V shed 0 bases and J shed 8 bases, with 10 bases lying between them. The germline gives CDR1 LGHNA, CDR2 YSLEER. The CDR3 is 13 amino acids. The CDR3: CASSQEAGSGYTF. CDR3 coding DNA: TGCGCCAGCAGCCAAGAGGCAGGGTCGGGCTACACCTTC.

The chain is built from TRBV5-8 and TRBJ2-5, with unresolved D. V shed 3 bases and J shed 0 bases, with 9 bases lying between them. CDR1 and CDR2 from the germline V gene are SGHTS and YDEGEE. The CDR3 loop spans 14 amino acids. DNA for the CDR3: TGTGCCAGCAGCTCAGACTCGTACCAAGAGACCCAGTACTTC. Its protein product is CASSSDSYQETQYF.

V is TRBV11-1 and J is TRBJ2-5; 9 bases match TRBD1. The J segment lost 5 bases and the V segment lost 5 bases, leaving 6 bases of the junction unmatched. Looked up from germline, CDR1 is SGHAT and CDR2 is FQDESV (reference sequence). The CDR3 has 14 amino acids. CDR3: CASSTGTGRETQYF. The CDR3 DNA follows: TGTGCCAGCAGCACCGGGACAGGGCGCGAGACCCAGTACTTC.